The T cell receptor (beta chain) described here comes from a study of PD-L1 blockade in urothelial cancer. The overall study: Analyses used blood from 3 weeks (second dose) and 6 weeks after treatment start. Overall study results and limits: In blood at 3 weeks, tumor-associated clones expanded more among patients with durable benefit. In blood sampled pretreatment, TCR clonality below the median predicted better survival.

Synthetic spike-ins, TCR analog templates, were added into each PCR. Some clones are missing from TCRdb's copy, which holds only in-frame ones; the method was immunoSEQ multiplex PCR. This sample has under 90,000 clones; approximately 90% occur once, and the top ten carry 8% to 10%. This clone appeared once. Its target is not known. In germline, CDR1 is SGHNT, CDR2 YYREEE (reference sequence). Trimming cost V 2 bases and J 4 bases; bases outside gene matches: 1. This CDR3 spans 14 amino acids. This TCR derives from a man aged 60-69 years with urothelial cancer. The starting material was PBMCs, obtained around atezolizumab (anti-PD-L1) treatment. The chain uses TRBV5-4 and TRBJ2-7; 12 bases line up with TRBD2. The CDR3, as DNA: TGTGCCAGCAGCTTCGGGACTAGCGGGTACGAGCAGTACTTC. Protein sequence: CASSFGTSGYEQYF.